The 17 T cell receptor beta chains presented below share a single source sample, sequenced in a study of blood T cells in healthy people across ages. PCR was performed a second time for roughly 7 to 11 cycles using a sample-barcoded 5' primer and a J-beta primer mix. MiXCR was run by TCRdb on the 5' RACE reads, yielding one entry per CDR3 protein. The repertoire holds about 720,000 distinct CDR3 sequences, with about a fifth as singletons. The sequencing sample was made of blood. Receptor source: a man between 70 and 80 years old in good health.

This CDR3 is CASSPPRDTHEQYF. The CDR3 DNA reads as TGTGCCAGCTCACCACCCCGGGACACCCACGAGCAGTACTTC. The V call is TRBV18, the J call TRBJ2-7; D perhaps matches TRBD1 (6 bases). The V end was cut by 0 bases, the J end by 5 bases, with 11 bases between. Germline CDR1 and CDR2: KGHSH and LQKENI. The CDR3 length is 14 residues.

The V call is TRBV3-1, the J call TRBJ2-1, with no clear D. Germline V gives CDR1 LGHDT, CDR2 YNNKEL (reference sequence). The ends were cut back, 8 bases at V and 3 bases at J, with 17 bases in the middle. This CDR3 has 15 amino acids. This CDR3 reads CASSASGWIYNEQFF. CDR3 coding DNA: TGTGCCAGCTCGGCCTCGGGCTGGATCTACAATGAGCAGTTCTTC.

V is TRBV7-9 and J is TRBJ2-3; 11 bases fit TRBD2. V was pared by 4 bases and J by 3 bases, with 6 bases of the junction left unmatched. Germline-derived CDR1 and CDR2 are SEHNR and FQNEAQ (reference sequence). This CDR3 spans 16 amino acids. The CDR3 loop is CASSWGLAETTDTQYF. Here the CDR3 DNA reads TGTGCCAGCAGCTGGGGACTAGCGGAGACGACAGATACGCAGTATTTT.

This clonotype was observed many times. The chain couples TRBV7-9 to TRBJ1-5, with D tentatively TRBD1 (5 bases). CDR1 is SEHNR and CDR2 is FQNEAQ in the germline V gene (reference sequence). V was shortened by 1 base and J by 4 bases, with 5 bases between the two germline ends. The CDR3 is 13 residues long. In DNA form, the CDR3 reads TGTGCCAGCAGCTTAGGACAGAATCAGCCCCAGCATTTT. Protein: CASSLGQNQPQHF. Supplemented by reference TRBV7-9 and TRBJ1-5, the full variable domain reads DTGVSQNPRHKITKRGQNVTFRCDPISEHNRLYWYRQTLGQGPEFLTYFQNEAQLEKSRLLSDRFSAERPKGSFSTLEIQRTEQGDSAMYLCASSLGQNQPQHFGDGTRLSIL.

The chain employs TRBV7-2 and TRBJ1-1; 9 nucleotides agree with TRBD1. V lost 5 bases, J lost 1 base, and 5 bases stayed unmatched. The V gene's germline CDR1 is SGHTA and CDR2 FQGNSA. This CDR3 has 15 amino acids. CDR3 coding DNA: TGTGCCAGCAGCCGAATGGGACAGGGGAACACTGAAGCTTTCTTT. Its protein product is CASSRMGQGNTEAFF.

CDR3 in amino acids: CASSLRAGGQETQYF. In DNA form, the CDR3 reads TGTGCCAGCAGCTTACGTGCGGGAGGACAAGAGACCCAGTACTTC. The chain is built from TRBV7-2 and TRBJ2-5; 8 bases match TRBD2. CDR1 and CDR2 from the germline V gene are SGHTA and FQGNSA. The CDR3 has 15 amino acids. With 2 bases clipped from V and 2 bases from J, the junction kept 4 bases outside the gene matches.

The gene calls are TRBV20-1 and TRBJ2-3; 8 bases are a match to TRBD1. The CDR3 is made up of 16 amino acids. V lost 0 bases, J lost 6 bases, and 11 bases stayed unmatched. Germline lookup yields CDR1 DFQATT and CDR2 SNEGSKA (reference sequence). CDR3 DNA: TGCAGTGCTAGAGATCTGAACAGGGGGAACGTTGATACGCAGTATTTT. The encoded protein is CSARDLNRGNVDTQYF.

This chain joins TRBV7-9 and TRBJ1-2; D may be TRBD1 (5 bases). The CDR3 spans 14 residues. V was cut by 1 base and J by 2 bases, with 8 bases left in between. In germline, CDR1 is SEHNR, CDR2 FQNEAQ (reference sequence). The CDR3 coding sequence is TGTGCCAGCAGCTTAGAGGCAGGGAACTATGGCTACACCTTC. Its translation: CASSLEAGNYGYTF. The whole variable domain, remainder taken from reference TRBV7-9 and TRBJ1-2, is DTGVSQNPRHKITKRGQNVTFRCDPISEHNRLYWYRQTLGQGPEFLTYFQNEAQLEKSRLLSDRFSAERPKGSFSTLEIQRTEQGDSAMYLCASSLEAGNYGYTFGSGTRLTVV.

With regard to this clonotype: A junction end diverges from the germline sequence, so it may reflect a read error. The rearrangement uses TRBV12-3 or TRBV12-4 and TRBJ2-2, with a tentative D call TRBD2 (5 bases). This CDR3 has 16 residues. The CDR3 DNA reads as TGTGCCAGCAGTCGGTTCGATTCCGCGAACACCGGGAAGCTGTTTTTT. Protein sequence: CASSRFDSANTGKLFF.

This clonotype was seen a handful of times. This chain uses TRBV6-8 with TRBJ1-1; D may be TRBD1 (5 bases). With 6 bases removed from V and 4 bases from J, the gap between germline ends came to 15 bases. The CDR3 has 14 residues. Germline CDR1 is MNHGY and CDR2 is SAAAGT. The DNA for the CDR3 is TGTGCCAGCAGGGTTCGGGGTGGGACCACTGAAGCTTTCTTT. Amino acid sequence: CASRVRGGTTEAFF.

This clonotype was observed a few times. At one of its ends the junction is not consistent with the germline gene, which may arise from a read error. This chain joins TRBV3-1 and TRBJ2-3, with 12 bases lining up with TRBD2. Germline CDR1 is LGHDT and CDR2 is YNNKEL (reference sequence). The CDR3 spans 18 residues. CDR3 amino acids: CASSLEILAGGSTDTQYF. Written as DNA, the CDR3 is TGTGCCAGCAGCCTAGAGATCCTAGCGGGAGGGAGCACGGATACGCAGTATTTT.

In its sample, this clonotype was seen a few times. CDR3 bases: TGCGCCAGCAGCGTCGAGACGGGCCACACTGAAGCTTTCTTT. This sequence encodes CASSVETGHTEAFF. The rearrangement uses TRBV5-1 and TRBJ1-1; D gene uncertain. This CDR3 comprises 14 residues. V shed 4 bases and J shed 3 bases, with 13 bases lying between them. Germline CDR1 SGHRS, CDR2 YFSETQ.

Only a few counts were recorded for this clonotype. The CDR3 protein is CASSYGTSGTNEQFF. In DNA form, the CDR3 reads TGTGCCAGCAGTTACGGGACTAGCGGGACCAATGAGCAGTTCTTC. The chain uses TRBV6-6 and TRBJ2-1; 13 nucleotides align to TRBD2. With 2 bases clipped from V and 6 bases from J, the junction kept 1 base outside the gene matches. Per germline, CDR1 MNHNY and CDR2 SVGAGI (reference sequence). This CDR3 has 15 residues.

V and J are TRBV18 and TRBJ2-3; the D is unclear. The CDR3 covers 15 residues. Looked up from germline, CDR1 is KGHSH and CDR2 is LQKENI. Trimming took 2 bases from V and 4 from J, leaving 13 bases between them. CDR3 sequence: CASSPRIAESDTQYF. The CDR3 nucleotides are TGTGCCAGCTCACCAAGAATAGCTGAATCAGATACGCAGTATTTT.

V usage is TRBV7-2 and J usage is TRBJ1-2; D unclear. Germline values: CDR1 SGHTA, CDR2 FQGNSA. The CDR3 contains 13 residues. V lost 2 bases to trimming and J lost 6 bases, with 10 bases between them. CDR3 nucleotides: TGTGCCAGCAGCTTACTGGGCACGGATGGCTACACCTTC. As protein: CASSLLGTDGYTF.

The gene calls are TRBV29-1 and TRBJ1-5; 9 nucleotides line up with TRBD1. The trim removed 7 bases at V and 6 bases at J, leaving 7 bases unmatched. The CDR3 totals 13 residues. Germline V lookup: CDR1 SQVTM, CDR2 ANQGSEA. In DNA form, the CDR3 reads TGCAGCGCCGGACAGGGGATCGGTCAGCCCCAGCATTTT. It is translated as CSAGQGIGQPQHF.

This clonotype was found many times. The chain carries TRBV7-9 and TRBJ1-2; tentatively, D is TRBD1 (6 bases). V was pared by 3 bases and J by 8 bases, with 22 bases between. CDR1 is SEHNR, CDR2 FQNEAQ, per germline (reference sequence). The CDR3 runs 16 residues. The CDR3 DNA is TGTGCCAGCAGCTTTAATAACCCTGGGACAAGAGGAGGCTACACCTTC. Residues: CASSFNNPGTRGGYTF. Supplemented by reference TRBV7-9 and TRBJ1-2, the full variable domain reads DTGVSQNPRHKITKRGQNVTFRCDPISEHNRLYWYRQTLGQGPEFLTYFQNEAQLEKSRLLSDRFSAERPKGSFSTLEIQRTEQGDSAMYLCASSFNNPGTRGGYTFGSGTRLTVV.